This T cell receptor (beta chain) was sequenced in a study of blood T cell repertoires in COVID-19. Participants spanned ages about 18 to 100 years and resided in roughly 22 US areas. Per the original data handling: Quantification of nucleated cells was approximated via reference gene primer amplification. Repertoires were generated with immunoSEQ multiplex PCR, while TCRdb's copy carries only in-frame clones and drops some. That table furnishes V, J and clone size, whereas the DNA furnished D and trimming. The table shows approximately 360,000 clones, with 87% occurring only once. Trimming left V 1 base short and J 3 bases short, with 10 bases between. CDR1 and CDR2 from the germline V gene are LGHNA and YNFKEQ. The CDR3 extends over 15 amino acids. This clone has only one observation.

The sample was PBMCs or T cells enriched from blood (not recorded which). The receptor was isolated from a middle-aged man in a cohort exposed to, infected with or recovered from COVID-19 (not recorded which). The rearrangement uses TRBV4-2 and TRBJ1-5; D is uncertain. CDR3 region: CASSQVAETNQPQHF. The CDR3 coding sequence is TGTGCCAGCAGCCAAGTGGCAGAAACCAATCAGCCCCAGCATTTT.